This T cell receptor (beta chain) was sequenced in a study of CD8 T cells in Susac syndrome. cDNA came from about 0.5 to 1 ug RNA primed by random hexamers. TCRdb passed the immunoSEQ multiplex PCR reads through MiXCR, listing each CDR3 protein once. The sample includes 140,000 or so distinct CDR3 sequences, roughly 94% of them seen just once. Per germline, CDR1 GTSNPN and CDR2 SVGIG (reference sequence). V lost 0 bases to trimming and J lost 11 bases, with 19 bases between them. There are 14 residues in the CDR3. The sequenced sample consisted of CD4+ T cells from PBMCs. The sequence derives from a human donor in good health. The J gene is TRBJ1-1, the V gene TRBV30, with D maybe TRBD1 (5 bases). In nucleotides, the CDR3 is TGTGCCTGGAGTGTACCGTTGACAGCAGGCCGGGCTTTCTTT. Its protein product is CAWSVPLTAGRAFF.